This T cell receptor (beta chain) was sequenced during a study of T-cell memory formation after mild COVID-19. Notes on this clonotype: Its antigen is still unknown.

Study-wide results and limits: CD4+ contracting clones were found mainly in CM and EM, and CD8+ ones in EMRA. That cross-reactive memory joined was suggested by some responding clones appearing in pre-infection memory.

TCRdb reprocessed the 5' RACE reads with MiXCR, giving one entry per CDR3 protein. Among more than 300,000 distinct CDR3 sequences listed, about 13% were seen once. Trimming stripped 2 bases from V and 0 bases from J, with 4 bases between. The CDR3 totals 13 residues. The V gene's germline CDR1 is MNHEY and CDR2 SVGEGT. The rearrangement joins TRBV6-2 or TRBV6-3 to TRBJ1-1; D not certain. The sequence came from a man aged 18 to 29 who had mild COVID-19 (a few samples of this study predate the infection). Cell type and time point are not known. Material for sequencing was PBMCs or a T cell subset sorted from them (not recorded which). The CDR3 DNA follows: TGTGCCAGCAGTTACCTCATGAACACTGAAGCTTTCTTT. Its translation is CASSYLMNTEAFF.